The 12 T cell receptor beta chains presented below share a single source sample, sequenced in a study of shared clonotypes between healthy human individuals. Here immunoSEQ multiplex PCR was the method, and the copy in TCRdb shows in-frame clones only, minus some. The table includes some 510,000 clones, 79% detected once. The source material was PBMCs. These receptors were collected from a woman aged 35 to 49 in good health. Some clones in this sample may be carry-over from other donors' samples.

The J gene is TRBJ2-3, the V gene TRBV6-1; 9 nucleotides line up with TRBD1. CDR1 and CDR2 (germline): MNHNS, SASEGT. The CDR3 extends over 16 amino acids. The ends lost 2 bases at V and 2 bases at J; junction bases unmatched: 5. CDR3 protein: CASSELWTGVTDTQYF. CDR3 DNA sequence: TGTGCCAGCAGTGAACTGTGGACAGGGGTCACAGATACGCAGTATTTT.

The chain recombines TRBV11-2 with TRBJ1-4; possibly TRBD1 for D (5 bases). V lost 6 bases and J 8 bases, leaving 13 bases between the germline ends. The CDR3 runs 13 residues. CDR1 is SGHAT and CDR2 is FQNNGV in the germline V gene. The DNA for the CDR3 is TGTGCCAGCAGTCGGGACCGACCAGAAAAACTGTTTTTT. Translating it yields CASSRDRPEKLFF.

CDR3 bases: TGTGCCAGCCACGGACTAGCGGGAGTGGACGAGCAGTACTTC. Amino acid sequence: CASHGLAGVDEQYF. The chain is built from TRBV6-6 and TRBJ2-7, with TRBD2 identical over 13 bases. With V trimmed by 8 bases and J by 5 bases, 6 bases remained unmatched. CDR1 is MNHNY, CDR2 SVGAGI, per germline (reference sequence). CDR3 length: 14 amino acids.

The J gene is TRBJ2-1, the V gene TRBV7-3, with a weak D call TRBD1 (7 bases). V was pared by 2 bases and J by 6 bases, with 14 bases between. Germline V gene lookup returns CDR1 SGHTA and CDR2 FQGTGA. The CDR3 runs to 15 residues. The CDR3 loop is CASSLSEGAPNEQFF. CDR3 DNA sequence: TGTGCCAGCAGCTTATCGGAGGGGGCACCCAATGAGCAGTTCTTC.

CDR3: CASSLGLQVGELFF. CDR3 in DNA: TGCGCCAGCAGCTTGGGGTTGCAGGTCGGGGAGCTGTTTTTT. This chain links TRBV5-1 with TRBJ2-2; no firm D call. The CDR3 is made up of 14 amino acids. Germline V CDR1 and CDR2: SGHRS, YFSETQ. Deletions cut 0 bases from V and 7 bases from J, with 10 bases between.

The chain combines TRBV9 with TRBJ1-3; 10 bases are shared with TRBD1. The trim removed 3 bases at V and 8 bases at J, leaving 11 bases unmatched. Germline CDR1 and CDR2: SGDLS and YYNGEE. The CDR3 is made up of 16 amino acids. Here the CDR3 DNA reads TGTGCCAGCAGCGCCGGGACAGGGGCGGGCTCGGACACCATATATTTT. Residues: CASSAGTGAGSDTIYF.

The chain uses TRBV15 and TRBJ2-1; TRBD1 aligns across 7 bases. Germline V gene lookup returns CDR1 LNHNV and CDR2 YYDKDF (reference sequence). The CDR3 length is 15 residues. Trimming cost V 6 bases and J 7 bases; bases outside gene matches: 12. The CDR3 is CATRALDRLGNEQFF. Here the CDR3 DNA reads TGTGCCACCAGAGCCCTGGACAGGTTGGGGAATGAGCAGTTCTTC. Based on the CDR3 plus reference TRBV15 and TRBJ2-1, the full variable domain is DAMVIQNPRYQVTQFGKPVTLSCSQTLNHNVMYWYQQKSSQAPKLLFHYYDKDFNNEADTPDNFQSRRPNTSFCFLDIRSPGLGDTAMYLCATRALDRLGNEQFFGPGTRLTVL.

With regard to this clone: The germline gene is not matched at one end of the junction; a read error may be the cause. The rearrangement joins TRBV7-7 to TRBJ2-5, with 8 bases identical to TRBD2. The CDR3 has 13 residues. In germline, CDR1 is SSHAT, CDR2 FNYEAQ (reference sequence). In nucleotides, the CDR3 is TGTGCTAGCAGCACACTAGCGGAAGAGACCCAGTACTTC. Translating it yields CASSTLAEETQYF. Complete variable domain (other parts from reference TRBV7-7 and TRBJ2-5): GAGVSQSPRYKVTKRGQDVTLRCDPISSHATLYWYQQALGQGPEFLTYFNYEAQPDKSGLPSDRFSAERPEGSISTLTIQRTEQRDSAMYRCASSTLAEETQYFGPGTRLLVL.

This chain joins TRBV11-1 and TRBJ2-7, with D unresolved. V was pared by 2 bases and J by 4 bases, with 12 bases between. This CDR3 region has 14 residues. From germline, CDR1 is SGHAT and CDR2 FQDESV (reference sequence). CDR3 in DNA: TGTGCCAGCAGCTTAAAACAGCATGGGTACGAGCAGTACTTC. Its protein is CASSLKQHGYEQYF.

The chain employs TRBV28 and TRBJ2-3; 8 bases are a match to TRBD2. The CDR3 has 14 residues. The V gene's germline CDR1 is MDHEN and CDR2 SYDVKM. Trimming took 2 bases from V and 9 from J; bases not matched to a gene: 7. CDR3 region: CASSLPAGAETQYF. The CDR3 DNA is TGTGCCAGCAGTTTACCAGCGGGAGCTGAGACGCAGTATTTT.

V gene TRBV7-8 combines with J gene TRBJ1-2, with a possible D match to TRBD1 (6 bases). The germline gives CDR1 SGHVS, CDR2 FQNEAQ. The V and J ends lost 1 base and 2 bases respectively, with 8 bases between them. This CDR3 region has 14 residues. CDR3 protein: CASSLVQGNYGYTF. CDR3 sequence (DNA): TGTGCCAGCAGCTTAGTTCAGGGGAACTATGGCTACACCTTC.

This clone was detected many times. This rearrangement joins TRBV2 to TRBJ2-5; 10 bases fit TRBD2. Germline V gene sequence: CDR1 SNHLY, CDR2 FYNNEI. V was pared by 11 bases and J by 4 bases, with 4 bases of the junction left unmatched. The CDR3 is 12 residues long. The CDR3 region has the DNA TGTGCCGAGTTAGCGGGGGGAGAGACCCAGTACTTC. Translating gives CAELAGGETQYF.